The entry below gives a single T cell receptor (beta chain) sequence along with its context. Losses at the gene ends were 8 bases for V and 5 bases for J; bases not matched to a gene: 2. The CDR3 loop spans 14 amino acids. Germline V CDR1 and CDR2: ENHRY, SYGVKD. The sample originates from a study of blood T cell repertoires in COVID-19. This table comes from immunoSEQ multiplex PCR, and its TCRdb copy is limited to in-frame clones, with some not included. Of about 170,000 clones in the sample, around 84% were seen once. This receptor was identified in an elderly woman with COVID-19, enrolled during active disease. The chain joins TRBV10-3 to TRBJ2-2, with 13 bases lining up with TRBD2. Sample: peripheral blood. CDR3 sequence: CAIGLAGDTGELFF. The CDR3 nucleotides are TGTGCCATCGGACTAGCGGGAGATACCGGGGAGCTGTTTTTT.